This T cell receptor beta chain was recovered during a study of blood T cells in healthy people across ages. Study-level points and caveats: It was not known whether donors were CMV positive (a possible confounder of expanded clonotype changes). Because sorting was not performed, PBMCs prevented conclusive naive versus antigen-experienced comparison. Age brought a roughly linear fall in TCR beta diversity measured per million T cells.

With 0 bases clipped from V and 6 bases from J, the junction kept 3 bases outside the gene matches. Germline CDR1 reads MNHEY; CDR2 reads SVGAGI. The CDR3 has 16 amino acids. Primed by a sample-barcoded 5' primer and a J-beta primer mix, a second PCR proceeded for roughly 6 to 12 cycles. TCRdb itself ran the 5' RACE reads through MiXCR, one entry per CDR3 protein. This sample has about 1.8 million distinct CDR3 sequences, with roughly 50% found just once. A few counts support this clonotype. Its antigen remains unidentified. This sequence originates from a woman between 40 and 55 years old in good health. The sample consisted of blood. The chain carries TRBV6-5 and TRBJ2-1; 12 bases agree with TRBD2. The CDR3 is CASSYSLAGGFNEQFF. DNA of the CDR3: TGTGCCAGCAGTTACTCACTAGCGGGGGGATTCAATGAGCAGTTCTTC.